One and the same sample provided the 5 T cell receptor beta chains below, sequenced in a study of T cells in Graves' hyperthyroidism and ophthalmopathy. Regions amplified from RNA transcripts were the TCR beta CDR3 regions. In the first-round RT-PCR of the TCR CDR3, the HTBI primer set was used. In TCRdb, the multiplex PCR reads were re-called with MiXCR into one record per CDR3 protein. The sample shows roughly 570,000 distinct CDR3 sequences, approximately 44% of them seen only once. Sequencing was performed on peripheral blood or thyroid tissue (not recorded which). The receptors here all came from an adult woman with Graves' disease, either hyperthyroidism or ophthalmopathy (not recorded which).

CDR3 region: CAITESTGENTEAFF. Written as DNA, the CDR3 is TGTGCCATCACTGAATCGACAGGAGAGAACACTGAAGCTTTCTTT. The rearrangement uses TRBV28 and TRBJ1-1; D might be TRBD1 (6 bases). The CDR3 runs 15 residues. Germline V lookup: CDR1 MDHEN, CDR2 SYDVKM. V shed 10 bases and J shed 1 base, with 19 bases lying between them.

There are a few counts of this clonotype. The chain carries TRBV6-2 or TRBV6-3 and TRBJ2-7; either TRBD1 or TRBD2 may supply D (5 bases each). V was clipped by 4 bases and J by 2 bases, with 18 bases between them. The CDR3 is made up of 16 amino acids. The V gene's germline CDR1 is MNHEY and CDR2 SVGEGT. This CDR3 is CASSSWGKGTTYEQYF. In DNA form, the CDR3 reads TGTGCCAGCAGTTCCTGGGGGAAGGGGACGACCTACGAGCAGTACTTC.

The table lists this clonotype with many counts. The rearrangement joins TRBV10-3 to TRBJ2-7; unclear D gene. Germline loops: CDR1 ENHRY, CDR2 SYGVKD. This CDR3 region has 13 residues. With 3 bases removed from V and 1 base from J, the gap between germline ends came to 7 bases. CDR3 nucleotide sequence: TGTGCCATCAGTGACCAGGTGTCCTACGAGCAGTACTTC. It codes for CAISDQVSYEQYF.

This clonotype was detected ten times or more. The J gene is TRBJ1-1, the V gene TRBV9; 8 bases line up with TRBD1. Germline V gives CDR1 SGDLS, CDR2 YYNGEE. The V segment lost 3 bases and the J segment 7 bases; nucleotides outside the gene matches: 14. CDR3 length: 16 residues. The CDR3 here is CASSDRAETGEDEAFF. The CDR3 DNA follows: TGTGCCAGCAGCGATCGGGCCGAGACAGGGGAGGATGAAGCTTTCTTT.

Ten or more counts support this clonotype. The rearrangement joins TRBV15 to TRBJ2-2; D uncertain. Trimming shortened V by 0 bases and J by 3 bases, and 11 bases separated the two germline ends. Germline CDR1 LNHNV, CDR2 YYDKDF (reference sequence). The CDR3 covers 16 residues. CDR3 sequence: CATSRDTGIYTGELFF. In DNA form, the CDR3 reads TGTGCCACCAGCAGAGATACGGGCATCTACACCGGGGAGCTGTTTTTT.